The rows below give T cell receptor beta chains drawn from one sample of a study of blood T cell repertoires in COVID-19. The repertoire was sequenced with immunoSEQ multiplex PCR; TCRdb's copy has only in-frame clones and lacks some. The table shows hundreds of thousands of clones, with just under 90% occurring only once. The source material was PBMCs or T cells enriched from blood (not recorded which). The receptors stem from a woman aged 25 to 39 with acute COVID-19. CDR3s include the opening cysteine and the closing phenylalanine or tryptophan. A D gene is named only where the DNA matches it firmly. A clone size is listed for some rows: how often the clone was seen (once, few, many), or a class if it is expanded.

size | D | J | V | CDR3 | DNA
. | . | TRBJ2-5 | TRBV5-1 | CASSLGIGEETQYF | TGCGCCAGCAGCCTTGGAATCGGGGAAGAGACCCAGTACTTC
once | . | TRBJ2-2 | TRBV4-3 | CASSQDPGGDTGELFF | TGCGCCAGCAGCCAAGATCCGGGGGGCGACACCGGGGAGCTGTTTTTT
. | . | TRBJ2-7 | TRBV11-2 | CASSLDLSEQYF | TGTGCCAGCAGCTTAGATTTATCCGAGCAGTACTTC
. | TRBD1 | TRBJ1-2 | TRBV11-2 | CASSPRGQSYGYTF | TGTGCCAGCAGCCCCCGGGGACAGTCCTATGGCTACACCTTC
. | TRBD1 | TRBJ1-6 | TRBV28 | CAITGDRGSPLHF | TGTGCCATCACAGGGGATCGCGGTTCACCCCTCCACTTT
. | . | TRBJ1-5 | TRBV28 | CASRPSGGEKPQHF | TGTGCCAGCAGACCTTCGGGGGGTGAGAAGCCCCAGCATTTT
. | . | TRBJ1-1 | TRBV7-3 | CASSLFKNTEAFF | TGTGCCAGCAGCTTGTTTAAGAACACTGAAGCTTTCTTT
. | TRBD2 | TRBJ2-1 | TRBV6-6 | CASRNSGGADEQFF | TGTGCCAGCAGAAATAGCGGGGGGGCCGATGAGCAGTTCTTC
. | TRBD2 | TRBJ2-1 | TRBV4-1 | CASSQGLGLAGALRYEQFF | TGCGCCAGCAGCCAAGGTCTGGGACTAGCGGGGGCTCTACGATACGAGCAGTTCTTC
. | TRBD2 | TRBJ2-1 | TRBV6-5 | CASRKGAGGDNEQFF | TGTGCCAGCAGAAAGGGAGCGGGGGGGGACAATGAGCAGTTCTTC
. | TRBD1 | TRBJ2-1 | TRBV5-6 | CASSLVGTGYNEQFF | TGTGCCAGCAGCTTGGTCGGGACAGGTTACAATGAGCAGTTCTTC
. | . | TRBJ1-6 | TRBV10-2 | CASSGAGGSYNSPLHF | TGCGCCAGCAGTGGGGCGGGGGGCTCCTATAATTCACCCCTCCACTTT
. | TRBD1 | TRBJ1-2 | TRBV6-5 | CASALHRGSGYTF | TGTGCCAGCGCCTTACACAGGGGGTCAGGCTACACCTTC
. | TRBD1 | TRBJ1-1 | TRBV11-2 | CASSLERQGPSAFF | TGTGCCAGCAGCTTAGAGCGACAGGGCCCCTCCGCTTTCTTT
. | . | TRBJ1-1 | TRBV19 | CASSIDQAEAFF | TGTGCCAGTAGTATCGACCAGGCTGAAGCTTTCTTT
. | TRBD1 | TRBJ2-1 | TRBV11-3 | CASSLGTGGADDEQFF | TGTGCCAGCAGCTTAGGGACAGGGGGCGCGGATGATGAGCAGTTCTTC
. | TRBD1 | TRBJ1-3 | TRBV27 | CASSPRTGDGGNTIYF | TGTGCCAGCAGTCCCCGGACAGGGGATGGGGGAAACACCATATATTTT
. | . | TRBJ1-5 | TRBV5-1 | CASSLGENSNQPQHF | TGCGCCAGCAGCTTGGGCGAAAATAGCAATCAGCCCCAGCATTTT
once | . | TRBJ1-2 | TRBV30 | CAWSPAGAGGYTF | TGTGCCTGGAGTCCTGCTGGAGCGGGAGGCTACACCTTC
. | TRBD2 | TRBJ2-3 | TRBV7-6 | CASSLGTSGTDTQYF | TGTGCCAGCAGCCTAGGGACTAGCGGTACAGATACGCAGTATTTT
. | TRBD1 | TRBJ1-2 | TRBV24-1 | CATSESDRVYGYTF | TGTGCCACCAGTGAATCTGACAGGGTTTATGGCTACACCTTC
. | . | TRBJ2-6 | TRBV10-3 | CAITPTDTSGANVLTF | TGTGCCATCACCCCCACTGACACCTCTGGGGCCAACGTCCTGACTTTC